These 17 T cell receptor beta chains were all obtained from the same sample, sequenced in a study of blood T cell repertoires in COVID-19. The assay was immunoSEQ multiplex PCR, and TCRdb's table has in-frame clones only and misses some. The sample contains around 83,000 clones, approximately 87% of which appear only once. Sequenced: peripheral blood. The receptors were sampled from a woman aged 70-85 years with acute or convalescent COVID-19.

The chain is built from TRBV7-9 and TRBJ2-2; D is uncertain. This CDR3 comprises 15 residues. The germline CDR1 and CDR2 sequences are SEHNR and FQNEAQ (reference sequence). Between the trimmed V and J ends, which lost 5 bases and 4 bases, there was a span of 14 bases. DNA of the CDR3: TGTGCCAGCAGCCCACCTTTCAGCGCCACCGGGGAGCTGTTTTTT. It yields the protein CASSPPFSATGELFF.

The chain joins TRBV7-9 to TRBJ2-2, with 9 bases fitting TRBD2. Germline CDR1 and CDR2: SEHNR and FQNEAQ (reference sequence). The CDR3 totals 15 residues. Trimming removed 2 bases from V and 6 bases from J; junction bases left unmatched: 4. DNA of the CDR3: TGTGCCAGCAGCTTATTAGCGGGAGCGTCCGGGGAGCTGTTTTTT. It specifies CASSLLAGASGELFF. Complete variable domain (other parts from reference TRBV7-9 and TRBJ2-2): DTGVSQNPRHKITKRGQNVTFRCDPISEHNRLYWYRQTLGQGPEFLTYFQNEAQLEKSRLLSDRFSAERPKGSFSTLEIQRTEQGDSAMYLCASSLLAGASGELFFGEGSRLTVL.

The CDR3 nucleotides read TGTGCCAGCAGCTTAGGGCAGGGGCATTCCTACAATGAGCAGTTCTTC. It specifies CASSLGQGHSYNEQFF. The rearrangement uses TRBV7-2 and TRBJ2-1; D perhaps matches TRBD1 (6 bases). Trimming shortened V by 1 base and J by 1 base, and 11 bases separated the two germline ends. From germline, CDR1 is SGHTA and CDR2 FQGNSA. The CDR3 totals 16 residues. Supplemented by reference TRBV7-2 and TRBJ2-1, the full variable domain reads GAGVSQSPSNKVTEKGKDVELRCDPISGHTALYWYRQSLGQGLEFLIYFQGNSAPDKSGLPSDRFSAERTGGSVSTLTIQRTQQEDSAVYLCASSLGQGHSYNEQFFGPGTRLTVL.

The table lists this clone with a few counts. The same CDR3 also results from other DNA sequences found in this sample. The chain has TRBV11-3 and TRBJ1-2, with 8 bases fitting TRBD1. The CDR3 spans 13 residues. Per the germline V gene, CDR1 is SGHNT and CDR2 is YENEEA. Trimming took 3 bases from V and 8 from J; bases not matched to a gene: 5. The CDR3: CASSLGQARGYTF. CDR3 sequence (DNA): TGTGCCAGCAGCTTGGGACAGGCAAGGGGCTACACCTTC.

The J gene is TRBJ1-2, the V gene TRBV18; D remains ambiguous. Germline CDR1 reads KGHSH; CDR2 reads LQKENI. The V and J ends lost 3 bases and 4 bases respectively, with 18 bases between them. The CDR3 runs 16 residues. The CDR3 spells CASSPPVAENGYGYTF. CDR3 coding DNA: TGTGCCAGCTCACCGCCGGTGGCGGAGAATGGCTATGGCTACACCTTC.

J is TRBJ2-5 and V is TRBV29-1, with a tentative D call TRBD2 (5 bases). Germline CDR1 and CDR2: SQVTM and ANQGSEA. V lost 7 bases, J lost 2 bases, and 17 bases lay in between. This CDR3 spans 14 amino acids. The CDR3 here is CSANEGGFQETQYF. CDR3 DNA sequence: TGCAGCGCCAACGAGGGCGGTTTTCAAGAGACCCAGTACTTC.

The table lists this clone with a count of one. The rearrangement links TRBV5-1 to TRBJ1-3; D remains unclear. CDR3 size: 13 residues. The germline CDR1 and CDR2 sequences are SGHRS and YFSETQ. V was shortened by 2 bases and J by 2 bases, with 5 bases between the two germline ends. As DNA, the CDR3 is TGCGCCAGCAGCTTCCAGGCTGGAAACACCATATATTTT. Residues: CASSFQAGNTIYF.

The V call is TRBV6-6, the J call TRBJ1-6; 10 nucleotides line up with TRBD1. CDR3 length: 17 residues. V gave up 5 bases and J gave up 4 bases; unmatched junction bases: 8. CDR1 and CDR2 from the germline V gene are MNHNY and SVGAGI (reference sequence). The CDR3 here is CASSQTGTGAYNSPLHF. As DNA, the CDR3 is TGTGCCAGCAGTCAGACCGGGACAGGGGCGTATAATTCACCCCTCCACTTT.

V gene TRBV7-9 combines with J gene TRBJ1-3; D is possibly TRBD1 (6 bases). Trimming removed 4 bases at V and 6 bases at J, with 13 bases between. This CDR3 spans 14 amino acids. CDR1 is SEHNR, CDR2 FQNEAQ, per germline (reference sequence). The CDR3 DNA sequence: TGTGCCAGCAGCTCAGGGGCGTGGCAAAACACCATATATTTT. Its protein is CASSSGAWQNTIYF.

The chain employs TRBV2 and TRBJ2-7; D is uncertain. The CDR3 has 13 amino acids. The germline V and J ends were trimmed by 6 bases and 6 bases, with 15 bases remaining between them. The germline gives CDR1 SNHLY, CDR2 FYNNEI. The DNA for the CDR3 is TGTGCCAGCAGAACCTACGGTTACGGCGAGCAGTACGTC. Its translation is CASRTYGYGEQYV.

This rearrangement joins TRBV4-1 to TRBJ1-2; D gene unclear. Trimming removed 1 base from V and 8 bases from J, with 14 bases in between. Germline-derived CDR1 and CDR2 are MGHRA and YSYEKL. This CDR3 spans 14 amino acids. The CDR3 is CASSQGSAGVGYTF. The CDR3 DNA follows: TGCGCCAGCAGCCAAGGTTCGGCCGGGGTCGGCTACACCTTC.

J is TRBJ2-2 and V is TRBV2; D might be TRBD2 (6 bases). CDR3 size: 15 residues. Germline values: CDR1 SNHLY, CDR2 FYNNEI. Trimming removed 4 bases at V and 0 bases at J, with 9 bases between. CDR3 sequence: CASSGDFPNTGELFF. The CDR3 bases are TGTGCCAGCAGTGGGGACTTCCCGAACACCGGGGAGCTGTTTTTT.

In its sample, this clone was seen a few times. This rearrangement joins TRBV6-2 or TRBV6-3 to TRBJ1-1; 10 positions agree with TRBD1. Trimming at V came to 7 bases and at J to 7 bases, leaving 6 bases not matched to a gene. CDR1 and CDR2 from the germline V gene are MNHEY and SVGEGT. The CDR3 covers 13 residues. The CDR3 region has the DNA TGTGCCAGCACCCCGACAGGGGGCAATGAAGCTTTCTTT. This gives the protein CASTPTGGNEAFF.

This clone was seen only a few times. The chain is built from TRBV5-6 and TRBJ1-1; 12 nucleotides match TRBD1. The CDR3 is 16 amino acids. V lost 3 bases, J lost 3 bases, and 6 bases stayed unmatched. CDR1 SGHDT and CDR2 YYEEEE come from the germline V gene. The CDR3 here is CASSSGTGGPDTEAFF. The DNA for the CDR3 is TGTGCCAGCAGCTCCGGGACAGGGGGCCCTGACACTGAAGCTTTCTTT.

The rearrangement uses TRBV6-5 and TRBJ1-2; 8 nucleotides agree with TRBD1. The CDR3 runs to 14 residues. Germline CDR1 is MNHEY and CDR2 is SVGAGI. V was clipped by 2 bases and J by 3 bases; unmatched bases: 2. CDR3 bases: TGTGCCAGCAGTTACCAGGGGGCGGACTATGGCTACACCTTC. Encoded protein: CASSYQGADYGYTF.

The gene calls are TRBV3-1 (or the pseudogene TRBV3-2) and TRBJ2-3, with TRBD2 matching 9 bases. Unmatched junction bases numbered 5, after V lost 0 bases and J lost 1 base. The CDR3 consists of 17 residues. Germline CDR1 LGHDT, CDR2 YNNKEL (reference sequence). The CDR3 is CASSQEVLAGRTDTQYF. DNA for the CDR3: TGTGCCAGCAGCCAAGAGGTCCTAGCGGGGCGCACAGATACGCAGTATTTT.

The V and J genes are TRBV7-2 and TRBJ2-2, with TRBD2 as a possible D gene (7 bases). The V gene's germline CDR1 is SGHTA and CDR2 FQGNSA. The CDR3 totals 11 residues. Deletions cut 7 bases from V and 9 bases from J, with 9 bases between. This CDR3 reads CASKGGRELFF. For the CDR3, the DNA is TGTGCCAGCAAGGGGGGGAGGGAGCTGTTTTTT.